Following are 13 T cell receptor beta chains from one sample sequenced in a study of T cell responses to AZD1222 COVID-19 vaccine. Data came from immunoSEQ multiplex PCR; TCRdb stores just in-frame clones and leaves some out. Among roughly 100,000 clones listed, 90% were seen once. Source: peripheral blood, taken 28 days after the second AZD1222 dose. The receptors derive from an adult who received the AZD1222 COVID-19 vaccine.

V usage is TRBV9 and J usage is TRBJ1-1; a possible D gene is TRBD1 (5 bases). This CDR3 has 14 amino acids. V was clipped by 0 bases and J by 7 bases, with 13 bases between them. Germline assignment: CDR1 SGDLS and CDR2 YYNGEE. As DNA, the CDR3 is TGTGCCAGCAGCGTAGGGGGCAGATTACTTGAAGCTTTCTTT. Protein sequence: CASSVGGRLLEAFF.

The CDR3 region has the DNA TGCGCCAGCAGCTTGGGGAGTAGCACTGCTAGCACAGATACGCAGTATTTT. It encodes CASSLGSSTASTDTQYF. The chain joins TRBV5-1 to TRBJ2-3; D remains unclear. Trimming cost V 0 bases and J 0 bases, with 14 bases left between them. Germline V gene lookup returns CDR1 SGHRS and CDR2 YFSETQ. The CDR3 consists of 17 residues.

CDR3 nucleotide sequence: TGTGCCAGCAGTTACCCGACCGGGACAGGGGCGTCCTATAGCAATCAGCCCCAGCATTTT. Its translation is CASSYPTGTGASYSNQPQHF. The chain carries TRBV6-2 or TRBV6-3 and TRBJ1-5; 10 bases are a match to TRBD1. The CDR3 has 20 amino acids. Trimming cost V 2 bases and J 0 bases; bases outside gene matches: 13. Germline V gene sequence: CDR1 MNHEY, CDR2 SVGEGT.

The chain joins TRBV6-2 or TRBV6-3 to TRBJ1-2; D is undetermined. CDR3 size: 13 residues. Germline loops: CDR1 MNHEY, CDR2 SVGEGT. Trimming took off 0 bases at V and 5 bases at J, with 7 bases between the two ends. The CDR3 DNA follows: TGTGCCAGCAGTTACTCGACAAGTTATGGCTACACCTTC. Its protein product is CASSYSTSYGYTF.

The CDR3 coding sequence is TGTGCCAGCAGTTCCCTTGGACAGGACGCCTACGAGCAGTACTTC. Translating it yields CASSSLGQDAYEQYF. The chain joins TRBV27 to TRBJ2-7, with TRBD1 identical over 7 bases. The CDR3 spans 15 residues. Losses at the gene ends were 4 bases for V and 2 bases for J; bases not matched to a gene: 8. The V gene's germline CDR1 is MNHEY and CDR2 SMNVEV (reference sequence).

The V gene is TRBV29-1, the J gene TRBJ2-7; D gene unclear. CDR1 and CDR2 from the germline V gene are SQVTM and ANQGSEA. Trimming removed 2 bases from V and 3 bases from J, with 5 bases in between. The CDR3 is 11 amino acids. The CDR3, as DNA: TGCAGCGTTGAAACGTACTACGAGCAGTACTTC. This encodes CSVETYYEQYF.

This clone was seen once. The chain uses TRBV4-2 and TRBJ1-5, with no clear D. In germline, CDR1 is LGHNA, CDR2 YNFKEQ. The CDR3 extends over 16 amino acids. Trimming took 0 bases from V and 2 from J, leaving 11 bases between them. CDR3 loop: CASSQEKQAGNQPQHF. For the CDR3, the DNA is TGTGCCAGCAGCCAAGAGAAGCAGGCGGGCAATCAGCCCCAGCATTTT.

Remarks on this clone: The same CDR3 arises from other DNA sequences in this sample as well. The chain combines TRBV4-1 with TRBJ2-7; TRBD1 matches 10 bases. The CDR3 spans 14 residues. Germline loops: CDR1 MGHRA, CDR2 YSYEKL. Trimming took 1 base from V and 4 from J; bases not matched to a gene: 1. CDR3 coding DNA: TGCGCCAGCAGCCAAGGACAGGGGGCTTACGAGCAGTACTTC. Encoded protein: CASSQGQGAYEQYF.

The chain is built from TRBV9 and TRBJ2-2; D is uncertain. The CDR3 sequence is 14 residues long. Trimming removed 3 bases at V and 4 bases at J, with 10 bases between. Germline lookup yields CDR1 SGDLS and CDR2 YYNGEE. CDR3 bases: TGTGCCAGCAGCGGAAACGTAGGCACCGGGGAGCTGTTTTTT. Residues: CASSGNVGTGELFF. The full variable domain, rest sourced from reference TRBV9 and TRBJ2-2, is DSGVTQTPKHLITATGQRVTLRCSPRSGDLSVYWYQQSLDQGLQFLIQYYNGEERAKGNILERFSAQQFPDLHSELNLSSLELGDSALYFCASSGNVGTGELFFGEGSRLTVL.

V and J are TRBV11-1 and TRBJ2-7, with D perhaps TRBD2 (6 bases). The germline V gene encodes CDR1 SGHAT and CDR2 FQDESV (reference sequence). This CDR3 has 15 amino acids. Trimming removed 1 base at V and 6 bases at J, with 16 bases between. CDR3 protein: CASSLGQLEGSEQYF. The CDR3 DNA follows: TGTGCCAGCAGCTTAGGTCAACTGGAGGGTAGCGAGCAGTACTTC.

This clone was detected a few times. This chain joins TRBV6-2 or TRBV6-3 and TRBJ2-1, with TRBD1 matching over 7 bases. V lost 4 bases to trimming and J lost 9 bases; unmatched junction nucleotides: 6. Germline V gene data show CDR1 as MNHEY and CDR2 as SVGEGT. The CDR3 is 13 amino acids. CDR3 bases: TGTGCCAGCAGTTCGGGACAGTTCGGTGAGCAGTTCTTC. Protein sequence: CASSSGQFGEQFF.

The genes are TRBV6-2 or TRBV6-3 and TRBJ2-3; TRBD2 matches 7 bases. CDR3 size: 16 residues. J was trimmed by 2 bases and V by 2 bases; bases with no gene match: 7. CDR1 and CDR2 from the germline V gene are MNHEY and SVGEGT. As DNA, the CDR3 is TGTGCCAGCAGTTACGGGAGGGTAACACCCACAGATACGCAGTATTTT. Its translation is CASSYGRVTPTDTQYF.

This rearrangement joins TRBV3-1 (or the pseudogene TRBV3-2) to TRBJ1-2; no definite D call. Trimming shortened V by 4 bases and J by 4 bases, and 13 bases separated the two germline ends. CDR1 and CDR2 from the germline V gene are LGHDT and YNNKEL (reference sequence). This CDR3 has 14 residues. CDR3 nucleotide sequence: TGTGCCAGCAGCCCCGGCAGGTTCAGCTATGGCTACACCTTC. It codes for CASSPGRFSYGYTF.